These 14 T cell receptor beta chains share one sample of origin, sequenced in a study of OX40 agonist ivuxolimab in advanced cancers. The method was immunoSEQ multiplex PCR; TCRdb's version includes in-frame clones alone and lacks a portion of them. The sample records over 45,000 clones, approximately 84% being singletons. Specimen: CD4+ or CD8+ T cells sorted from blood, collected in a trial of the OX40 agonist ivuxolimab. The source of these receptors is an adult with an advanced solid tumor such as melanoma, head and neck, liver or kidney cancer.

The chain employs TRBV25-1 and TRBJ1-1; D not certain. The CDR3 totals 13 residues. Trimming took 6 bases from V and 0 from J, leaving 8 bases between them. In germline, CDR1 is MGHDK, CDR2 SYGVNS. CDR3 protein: CASRTEMNTEAFF. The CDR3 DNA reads TGTGCCAGCAGGACGGAAATGAACACTGAAGCTTTCTTT.

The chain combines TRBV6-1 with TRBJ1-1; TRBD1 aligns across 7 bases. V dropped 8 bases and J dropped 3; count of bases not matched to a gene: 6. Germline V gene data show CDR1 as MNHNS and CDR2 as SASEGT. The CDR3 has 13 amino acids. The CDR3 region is CASGTEAYTEAFF. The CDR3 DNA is TGTGCCAGCGGGACAGAGGCGTACACTGAAGCTTTCTTT.

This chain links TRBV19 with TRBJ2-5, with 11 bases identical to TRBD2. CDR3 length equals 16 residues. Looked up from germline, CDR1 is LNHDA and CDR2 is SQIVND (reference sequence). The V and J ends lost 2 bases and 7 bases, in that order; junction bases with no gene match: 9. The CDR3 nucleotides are TGTGCCAGTAGTATATCGACTAGCGGGAATCTCGTGACCCAGTACTTC. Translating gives CASSISTSGNLVTQYF.

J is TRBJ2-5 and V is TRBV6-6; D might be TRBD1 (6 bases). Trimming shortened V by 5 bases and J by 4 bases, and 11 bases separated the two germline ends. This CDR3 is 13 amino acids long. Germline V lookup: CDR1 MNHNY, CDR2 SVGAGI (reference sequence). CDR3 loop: CASSLVGGETQYF. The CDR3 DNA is TGTGCCAGCAGTCTGGTAGGGGGAGAGACCCAGTACTTC.

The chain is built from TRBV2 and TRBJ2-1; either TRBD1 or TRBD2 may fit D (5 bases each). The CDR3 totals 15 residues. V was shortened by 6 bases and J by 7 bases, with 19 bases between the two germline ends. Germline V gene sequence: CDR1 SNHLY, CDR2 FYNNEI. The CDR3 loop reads CASRGRVGRINEQFF. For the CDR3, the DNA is TGTGCCAGCAGAGGCAGGGTGGGGAGAATTAATGAGCAGTTCTTC.

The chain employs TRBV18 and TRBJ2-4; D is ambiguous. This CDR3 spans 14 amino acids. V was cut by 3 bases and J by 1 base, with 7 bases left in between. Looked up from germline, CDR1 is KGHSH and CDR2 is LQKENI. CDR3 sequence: CASSPPMAKNIQYF. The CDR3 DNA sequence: TGTGCCAGCTCACCCCCCATGGCCAAAAACATTCAGTACTTC.

CDR3 nucleotide sequence: TGTGCCAGTAGCTACCTGACAGGCGCGAACACCGGGGAGCTGTTTTTT. Protein: CASSYLTGANTGELFF. The chain is built from TRBV19 and TRBJ2-2, with TRBD1 as a possible D gene (6 bases). The CDR3 extends over 16 amino acids. CDR1 is LNHDA, CDR2 SQIVND, per germline (reference sequence). V was shortened by 6 bases and J by 0 bases, with 14 bases between the two germline ends. The full variable domain, in which reference TRBV19 and TRBJ2-2 provide the parts outside the CDR3, is DGGITQSPKYLFRKEGQNVTLSCEQNLNHDAMYWYRQDPGQGLRLIYYSQIVNDFQKGDIAEGYSVSREKKESFPLTVTSAQKNPTAFYLCASSYLTGANTGELFFGEGSRLTVL.

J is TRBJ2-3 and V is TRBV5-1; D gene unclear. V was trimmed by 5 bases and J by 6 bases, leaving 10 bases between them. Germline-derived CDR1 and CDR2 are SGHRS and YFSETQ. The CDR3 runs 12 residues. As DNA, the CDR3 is TGCGCCAGCAGGGGCTACGGGGATACGCAGTATTTT. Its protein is CASRGYGDTQYF.

This chain's CDR3 is CASSVSGSRSTDTQYF. In DNA form, the CDR3 reads TGTGCCAGCAGCGTCAGCGGGTCCCGGTCCACAGATACGCAGTATTTT. The chain combines TRBV9 with TRBJ2-3; D is perhaps TRBD2 (6 bases). The germline V gene has CDR1 SGDLS and CDR2 YYNGEE. Trimming removed 2 bases at V and 2 bases at J, with 15 bases between. The CDR3 length is 16 residues.

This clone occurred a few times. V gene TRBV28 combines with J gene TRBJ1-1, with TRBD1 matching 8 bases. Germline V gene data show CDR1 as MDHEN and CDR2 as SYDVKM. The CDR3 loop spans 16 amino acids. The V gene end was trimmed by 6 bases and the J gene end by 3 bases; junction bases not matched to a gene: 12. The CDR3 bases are TGTGCCAGCAGCCACTCCTTCAGGGGGCCGGACACTGAAGCTTTCTTT. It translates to CASSHSFRGPDTEAFF.

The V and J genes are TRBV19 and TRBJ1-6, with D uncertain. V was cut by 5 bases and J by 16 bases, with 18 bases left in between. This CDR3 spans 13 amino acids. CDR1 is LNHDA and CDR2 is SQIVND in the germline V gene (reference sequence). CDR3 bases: TGTGCCAGTAGTTTACCCACACGGACGGAACTCCACTTT. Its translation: CASSLPTRTELHF.

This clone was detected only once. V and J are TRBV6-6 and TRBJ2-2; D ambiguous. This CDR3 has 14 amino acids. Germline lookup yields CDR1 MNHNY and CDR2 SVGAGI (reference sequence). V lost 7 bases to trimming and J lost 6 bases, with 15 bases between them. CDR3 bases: TGTGCCAGCACCAGGAGTTTAAGGTCCGGGGAGCTGTTTTTT. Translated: CASTRSLRSGELFF.

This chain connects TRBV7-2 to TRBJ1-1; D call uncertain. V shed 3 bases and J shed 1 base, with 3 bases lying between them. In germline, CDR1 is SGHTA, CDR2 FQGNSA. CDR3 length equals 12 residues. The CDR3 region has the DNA TGTGCCAGCAGCTTCAGGAACACTGAAGCTTTCTTT. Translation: CASSFRNTEAFF.

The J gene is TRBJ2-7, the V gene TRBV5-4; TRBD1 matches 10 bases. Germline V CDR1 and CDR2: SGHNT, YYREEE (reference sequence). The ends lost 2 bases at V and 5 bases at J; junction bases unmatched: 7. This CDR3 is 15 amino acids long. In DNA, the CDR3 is TGTGCCAGCAGCTTCCCGGGACAGGGGTCCCACGAGCAGTACTTC. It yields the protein CASSFPGQGSHEQYF.